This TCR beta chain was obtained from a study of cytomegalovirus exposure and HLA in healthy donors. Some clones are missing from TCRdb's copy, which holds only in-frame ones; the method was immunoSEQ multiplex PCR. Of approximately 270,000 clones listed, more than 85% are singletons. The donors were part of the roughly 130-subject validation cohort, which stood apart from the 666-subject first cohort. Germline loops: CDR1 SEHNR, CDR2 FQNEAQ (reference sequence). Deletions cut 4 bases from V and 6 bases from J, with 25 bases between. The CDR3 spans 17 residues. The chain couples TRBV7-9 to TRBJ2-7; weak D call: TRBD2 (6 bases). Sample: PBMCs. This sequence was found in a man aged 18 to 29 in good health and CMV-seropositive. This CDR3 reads CASSSSWPEGGPGEQYF. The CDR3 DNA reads TGTGCCAGCAGCTCGTCCTGGCCAGAAGGAGGGCCAGGCGAGCAGTACTTC.